The rows below give T cell receptor beta chains drawn from one sample of a study of T cells in tuberculosis. The data were produced by immunoSEQ multiplex PCR, yet TCRdb's version contains in-frame clones alone and is incomplete. Of about 34,000 clones listed, over 85% are singletons. Sequences were derived from PBMCs, sampled at tuberculosis diagnosis. The source is an adult with tuberculosis. The CDR3 runs from the conserved cysteine through the conserved F or W. Each record gives: J gene, V gene, clone size, D gene, CDR3 protein, CDR3 DNA. D genes are given only for firm matches. The size of a clone is reported for some rows only, either as once, few or many, or as a class for expanded clones.

>TRBJ1-1|TRBV4-1|-|-
CASSRGTSNTEAFF
TGCGCCAGCAGCCGCGGGACCTCGAACACTGAAGCTTTCTTT
>TRBJ2-7|TRBV28|-|-
CASTVPGQIYEQYF
TGTGCCAGCACCGTGCCGGGACAAATCTACGAGCAGTACTTC
>TRBJ1-1|TRBV5-6|-|-
CASSSTGFLMNTEAFF
TGTGCCAGCAGCTCTACAGGATTTTTGATGAACACTGAAGCTTTCTTT
>TRBJ1-1|TRBV30|-|TRBD1
CACSRDRATEAFF
TGTGCCTGTTCCCGGGACAGGGCCACTGAAGCTTTCTTT
>TRBJ1-5|TRBV27|-|-
CASSLSSGRGQPQHF
TGTGCCAGCAGTTTATCGTCAGGGAGGGGTCAGCCCCAGCATTTT
>TRBJ1-3|TRBV11-2|once|TRBD1
CASSLEGQIYSGNTIYF
TGTGCCAGCAGCTTAGAGGGACAGATATACTCTGGAAACACCATATATTTT
>TRBJ2-7|TRBV30|-|-
CAWSVGPEQYF
TGTGCCTGGAGTGTTGGGCCCGAGCAGTACTTC
>TRBJ1-1|TRBV9|once|-
CASSAGGAGGTEAFF
TGTGCCAGCAGCGCCGGGGGCGCGGGAGGGACTGAAGCTTTCTTT
>TRBJ1-2|TRBV28|-|-
CASSSPGGQGYYGYTF
TGTGCCAGCAGTTCCCCGGGTGGCCAGGGGTACTATGGCTACACCTTC
>TRBJ2-7|TRBV29-1|-|-
CSVAVGAANDGYEQYF
TGCAGCGTGGCGGTGGGGGCCGCAAATGACGGCTACGAGCAGTACTTC
>TRBJ2-4|TRBV2|-|-
CASSRGEDIQYF
TGTGCCAGCAGCCGCGGGGAGGACATTCAGTACTTC
>TRBJ1-5|TRBV19|-|-
CASSIDSQTNQPQHF
TGTGCCAGTAGTATAGATTCACAGACCAATCAGCCCCAGCATTTT
>TRBJ1-1|TRBV10-3|-|-
CAISQSEGASDTEAFF
TGTGCCATCAGTCAGTCGGAAGGGGCCTCCGACACTGAAGCTTTCTTT
>TRBJ2-3|TRBV9|-|-
CASSFGLSSADTQYF
TGTGCCAGCAGCTTTGGACTATCATCGGCAGATACGCAGTATTTT
>TRBJ2-2|TRBV4-1|-|TRBD1
CASSPDREDTGELFF
TGCGCCAGCAGCCCGGACAGGGAGGATACCGGGGAGCTGTTTTTT
>TRBJ1-5|TRBV27|-|-
CASTSTRGSNQPQHF
TGTGCCAGCACTTCCACCCGGGGTAGCAATCAGCCCCAGCATTTT
>TRBJ2-5|TRBV4-1|few|TRBD2
CASSQDGGALETQYF
TGCGCCAGCAGCCAAGACGGGGGGGCCTTGGAGACCCAGTACTTC
>TRBJ2-7|TRBV6-6|-|TRBD2
CASSYGSGGSSYEQYF
TGTGCCAGCAGCTACGGAAGCGGGGGGAGCTCCTACGAGCAGTACTTC
>TRBJ2-7|TRBV18|-|TRBD2
CASSPPWGGTNEQYF
TGTGCCAGCTCACCACCGTGGGGGGGAACGAACGAGCAGTACTTC
>TRBJ2-2|TRBV19|-|TRBD2
CASSNPSGGLNTGELFF
TGTGCCAGTAGTAATCCTAGCGGGGGGCTAAACACCGGGGAGCTGTTTTTT
>TRBJ2-1|TRBV7-3|-|TRBD2
CASSPGGSYNEQFF
TGTGCCAGCAGCCCGGGGGGCTCCTACAATGAGCAGTTCTTC
>TRBJ1-4|TRBV28|-|-
CASSRQSLHEKLFF
TGTGCCAGCAGTCGACAGTCATTACATGAAAAACTGTTTTTT
>TRBJ2-7|TRBV5-1|-|-
CASSLERGSEQYF
TGCGCCAGCAGCTTGGAACGGGGAAGCGAGCAGTACTTC
>TRBJ1-1|TRBV4-1|-|-
CASSQERGTEAFF
TGCGCCAGCAGCCAAGAAAGGGGGACTGAAGCTTTCTTT